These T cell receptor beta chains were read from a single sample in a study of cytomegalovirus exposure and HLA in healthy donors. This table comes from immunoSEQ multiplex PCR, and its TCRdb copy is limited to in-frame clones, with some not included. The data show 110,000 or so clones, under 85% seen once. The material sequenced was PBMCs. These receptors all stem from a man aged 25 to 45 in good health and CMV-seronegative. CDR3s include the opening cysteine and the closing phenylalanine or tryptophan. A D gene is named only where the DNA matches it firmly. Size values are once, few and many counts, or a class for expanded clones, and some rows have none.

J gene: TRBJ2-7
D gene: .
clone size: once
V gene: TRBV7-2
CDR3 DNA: TGTGCCAGCAGCCACTCCTACGAGCAGTACTTC
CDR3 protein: CASSHSYEQYF

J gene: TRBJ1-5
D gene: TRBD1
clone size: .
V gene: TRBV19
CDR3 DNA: TGTGCCAGTAGTATTTACGGCAGGGGGAACAATCAGCCCCAGCATTTT
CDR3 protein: CASSIYGRGNNQPQHF

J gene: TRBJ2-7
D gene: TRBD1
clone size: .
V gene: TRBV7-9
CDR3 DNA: TGTGCCAGCAGCTTAGAGGGCAGGGGGCGCCCCGAGCAGTACTTC
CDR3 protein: CASSLEGRGRPEQYF

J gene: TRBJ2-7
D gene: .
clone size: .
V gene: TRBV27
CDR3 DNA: TGTGCCAGCAGTTTATCCCTACGGGACAACCCCTACGAGCAGTACTTC
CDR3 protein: CASSLSLRDNPYEQYF

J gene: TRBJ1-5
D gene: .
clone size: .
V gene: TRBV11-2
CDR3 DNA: TGTGCCAGCAGCCCAGTCGGGGGTGTGGAGCCCCAGCATTTT
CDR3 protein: CASSPVGGVEPQHF

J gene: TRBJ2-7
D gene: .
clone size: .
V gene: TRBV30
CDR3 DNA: TGTGCCTGGAGTGGGGACACCCCTTACGAGCAGTACTTC
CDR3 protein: CAWSGDTPYEQYF

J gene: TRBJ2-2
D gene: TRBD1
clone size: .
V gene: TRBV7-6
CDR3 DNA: TGTGCCAGCAGCCCCCTCCCGGGACAGGGGGCAACCGGGGAGCTGTTTTTT
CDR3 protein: CASSPLPGQGATGELFF

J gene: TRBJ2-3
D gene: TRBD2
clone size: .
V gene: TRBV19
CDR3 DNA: TGTGCCAGTAGTATTAGGTCTAGCGGGACGCCTAGCACAGATACGCAGTATTTT
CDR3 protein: CASSIRSSGTPSTDTQYF

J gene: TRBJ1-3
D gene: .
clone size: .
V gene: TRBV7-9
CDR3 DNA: TGTGCCAGCAGTTTAGGCGGAGGAAACACCATATATTTT
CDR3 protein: CASSLGGGNTIYF

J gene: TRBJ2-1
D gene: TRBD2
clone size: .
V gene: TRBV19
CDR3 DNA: TGTGCCAGTAGTATGGCTAGCGGGGGGGCAAGGGAGCAGTTCTTC
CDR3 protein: CASSMASGGAREQFF

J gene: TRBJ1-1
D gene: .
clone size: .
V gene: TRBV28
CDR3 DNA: TGTGCCAGCAGTTCCCGGACGGAAGGGAGTGGCACTGAAGCTTTCTTT
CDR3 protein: CASSSRTEGSGTEAFF

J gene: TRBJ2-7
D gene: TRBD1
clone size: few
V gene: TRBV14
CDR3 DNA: TGTGCCAGCGGGACAGGTGCGGGGAACGAGCAGTACTTC
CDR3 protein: CASGTGAGNEQYF

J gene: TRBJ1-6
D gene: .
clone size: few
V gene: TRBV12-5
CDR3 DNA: TGTGCTAGTGGTTTGCCCCCGGATGGAGATAATTCACCCCTCCACTTT
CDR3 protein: CASGLPPDGDNSPLHF

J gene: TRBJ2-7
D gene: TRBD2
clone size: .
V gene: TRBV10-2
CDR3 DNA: TGCGCCAGTTTACTAGCGGGAAGTTACGAGCAGTACTTC
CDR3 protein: CASLLAGSYEQYF

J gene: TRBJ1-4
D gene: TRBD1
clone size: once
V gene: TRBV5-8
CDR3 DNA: TGTGCCAGCAGCGTAGGACAGGGGGGAGCAACTAATGAAAAACTGTTTTTT
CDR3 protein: CASSVGQGGATNEKLFF

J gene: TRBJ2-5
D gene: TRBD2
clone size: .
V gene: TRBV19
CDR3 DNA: TGTGCCAGTAGTATCGCGCGGGGGGGTAGTCAAGAGACCCAGTACTTC
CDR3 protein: CASSIARGGSQETQYF

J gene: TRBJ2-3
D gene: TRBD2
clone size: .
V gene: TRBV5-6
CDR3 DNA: TGTGCCAGCAGCCTCCGTAGCGGGGTCGGAGATACGCAGTATTTT
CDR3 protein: CASSLRSGVGDTQYF

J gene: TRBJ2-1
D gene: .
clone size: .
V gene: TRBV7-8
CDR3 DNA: TGTGCCAGCAGCTTAGTCCGGGGTTTTTTGGACAATGAGCAGTTCTTC
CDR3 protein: CASSLVRGFLDNEQFF

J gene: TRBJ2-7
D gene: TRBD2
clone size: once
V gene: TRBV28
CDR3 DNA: TGTGCCAGCTCATTTTCCCCCCCTAGCGGGAGGGAGCAGTACTTC
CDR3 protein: CASSFSPPSGREQYF

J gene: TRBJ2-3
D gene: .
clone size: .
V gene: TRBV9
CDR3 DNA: TGTGCCAGCAGCGTAGGGGGCCAACGAAGGATAGATACGCAGTATTTT
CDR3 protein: CASSVGGQRRIDTQYF

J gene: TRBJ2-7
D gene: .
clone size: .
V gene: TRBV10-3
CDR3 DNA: TGTGCCATCAGTCGAGTTGGGGACTCGGCAACCTACGAGCAGTACTTC
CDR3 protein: CAISRVGDSATYEQYF

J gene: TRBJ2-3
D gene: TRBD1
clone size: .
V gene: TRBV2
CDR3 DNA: TGTGCCAGCAGTGTTAGGACGGGGACAGGGAGACCTTTCGAAAGAGATACGCAGTATTTT
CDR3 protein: CASSVRTGTGRPFERDTQYF

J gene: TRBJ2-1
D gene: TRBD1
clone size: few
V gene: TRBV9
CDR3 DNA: TGTGCCAGCAGCCTCACCGACAGGGGCGATGAGCAGTTCTTC
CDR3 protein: CASSLTDRGDEQFF

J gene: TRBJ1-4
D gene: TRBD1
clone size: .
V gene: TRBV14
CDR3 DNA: TGTGCCAGCAGAAGACAGGGCGAGTGGGAAAAACTGTTTTTT
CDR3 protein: CASRRQGEWEKLFF

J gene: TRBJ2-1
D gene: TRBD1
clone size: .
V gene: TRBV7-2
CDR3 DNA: TGTGCCAGCAGCTCAGACAGGGTTTACAATGAGCAGTTCTTC
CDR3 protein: CASSSDRVYNEQFF

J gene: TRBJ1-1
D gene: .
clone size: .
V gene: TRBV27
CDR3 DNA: TGTGCCAGCAGTTTGGACTTCACTGAAGCTTTCTTT
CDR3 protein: CASSLDFTEAFF

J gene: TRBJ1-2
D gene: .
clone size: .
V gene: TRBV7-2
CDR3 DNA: TGTGCCAGCAGCTTAGTACAGGGCCTCCATGGCTACACCTTC
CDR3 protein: CASSLVQGLHGYTF

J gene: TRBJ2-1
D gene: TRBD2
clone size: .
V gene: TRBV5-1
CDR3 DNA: TGCGCCAGCAGCTCAAGGACTAGCGGGAGTAATGAGCAGTTCTTC
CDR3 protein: CASSSRTSGSNEQFF

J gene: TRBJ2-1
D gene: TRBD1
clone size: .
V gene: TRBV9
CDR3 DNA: TGTGCCAGCAGCGTCGACAGGGCCTTGGATGAGCAGTTCTTC
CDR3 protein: CASSVDRALDEQFF

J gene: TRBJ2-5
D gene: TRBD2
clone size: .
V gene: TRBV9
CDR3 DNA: TGTGCCAGCAGCTCAGGACTAGCGGGGGCGTTTGAGACCCAGTACTTC
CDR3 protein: CASSSGLAGAFETQYF

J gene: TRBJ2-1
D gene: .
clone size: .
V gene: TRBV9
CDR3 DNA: TGTGCCAGCAGCGCCAGGGGGGATGGGAACAATGAGCAGTTCTTC
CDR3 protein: CASSARGDGNNEQFF

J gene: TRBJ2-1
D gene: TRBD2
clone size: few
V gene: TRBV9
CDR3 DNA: TGTGCCAGCAGCGTAGCTGCAGCGGGAGGGCCCAGCAATGAGCAGTTCTTC
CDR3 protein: CASSVAAAGGPSNEQFF

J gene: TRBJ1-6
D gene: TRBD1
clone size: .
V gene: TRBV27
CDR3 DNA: TGTGCCAGCAGTTCCACCTCGGACAGGGTAAATTCACCCCTCCACTTT
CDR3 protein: CASSSTSDRVNSPLHF

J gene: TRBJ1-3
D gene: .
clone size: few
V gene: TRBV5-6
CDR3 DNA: TGTGCCAGCAACGCGGGTGGAAACACCATATATTTT
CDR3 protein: CASNAGGNTIYF

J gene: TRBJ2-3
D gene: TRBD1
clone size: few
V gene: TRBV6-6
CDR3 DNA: TGTGCCAGCAGTTACGAGACAGGGGGCAGCACAGATACGCAGTATTTT
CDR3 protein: CASSYETGGSTDTQYF

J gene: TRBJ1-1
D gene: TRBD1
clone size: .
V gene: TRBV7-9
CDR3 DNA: TGTGCCAGCAGGCCCCGGGACAGGGTGGACACTGAAGCTTTCTTT
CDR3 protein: CASRPRDRVDTEAFF

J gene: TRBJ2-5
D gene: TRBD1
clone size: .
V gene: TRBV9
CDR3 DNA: TGTGCCAGCAGCGCCCGGACAGGGTGGGAGACCCAGTACTTC
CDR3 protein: CASSARTGWETQYF

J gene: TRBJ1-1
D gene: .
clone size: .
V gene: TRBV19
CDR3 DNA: TGTGCCAGTAGTATGCCGGGGACACATCTCGAAGCTTTCTTT
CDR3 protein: CASSMPGTHLEAFF

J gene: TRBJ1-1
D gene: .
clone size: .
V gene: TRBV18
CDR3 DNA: TGTGCCAGCTCACCACAATCGGGACAAACGAACACTGAAGCTTTCTTT
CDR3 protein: CASSPQSGQTNTEAFF

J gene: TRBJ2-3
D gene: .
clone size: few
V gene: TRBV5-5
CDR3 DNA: TGTGCCAGCAGCTTGCGGACTATCACAGATACGCAGTATTTT
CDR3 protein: CASSLRTITDTQYF

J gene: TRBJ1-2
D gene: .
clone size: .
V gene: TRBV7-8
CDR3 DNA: TGTGCCAGCAGCCCGGACAGTAACTATGGCTACACCTTC
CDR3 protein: CASSPDSNYGYTF

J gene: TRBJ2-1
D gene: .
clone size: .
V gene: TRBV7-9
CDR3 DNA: TGTGCCAGCAGCTTAGAGTTGCGGTACTACAATGAGCAGTTCTTC
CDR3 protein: CASSLELRYYNEQFF

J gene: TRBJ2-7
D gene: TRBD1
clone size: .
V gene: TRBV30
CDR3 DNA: TGTGCCTGGAGGACGGTAGGGACAGGGGGCCTCGAGCAGTACTTC
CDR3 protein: CAWRTVGTGGLEQYF

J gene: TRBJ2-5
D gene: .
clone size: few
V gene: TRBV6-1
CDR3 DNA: TGTGCCAGCAGTGAATCCTGGGCATCCCAAGAGACCCAGTACTTC
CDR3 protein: CASSESWASQETQYF

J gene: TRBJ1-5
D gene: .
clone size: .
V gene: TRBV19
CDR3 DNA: TGTGCCAGTAGTCGTAGCCGGGGTTTGGAGCCCCAGCATTTT
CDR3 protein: CASSRSRGLEPQHF

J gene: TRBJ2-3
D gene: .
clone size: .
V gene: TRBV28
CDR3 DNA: TGTGCCAGCAGTATAAAACAGAATACGCAGTATTTT
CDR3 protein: CASSIKQNTQYF

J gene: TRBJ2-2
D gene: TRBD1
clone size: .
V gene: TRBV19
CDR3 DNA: TGTGCCAGTAAGGGACAGAGAAAGAACACCGGGGAGCTGTTTTTT
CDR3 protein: CASKGQRKNTGELFF